The T cell receptor (beta chain) under discussion was sequenced for a study of CD8 T cells in ankylosing spondylitis (dated by TCRdb to about 2017). A note on the overall study: T cell receptor beta repertoires were profiled in healthy donors and ankylosing spondylitis patients so that disease-linked TCR variants could be found. The full study cohort was made up of about 25 ankylosing spondylitis patients and about a hundred healthy donors. Peripheral blood samples were taken, and synovial fluid was additionally collected from ankylosing spondylitis patients. Here is what the overall study found, with its caveats: The disease-linked clones showed a CD8+ phenotype and occurred at relatively low frequencies in peripheral blood. Significant enrichment of the disease-linked clones was reported in matched synovial fluid samples from ankylosing spondylitis patients. Some motif variants were previously reported in synovial fluid and blood of reactive arthritis patients, suggesting common disease-initiation mechanisms. Blood from ankylosing spondylitis patients appeared to be characterized by a TCR beta motif composed of about eight highly homologous amino acid variants.

The germline V gene (reference sequence) provides CDR1 DFQATT and CDR2 SNEGSKA. The junction shows trimming of 3 bases on V and 5 bases on J, and the gene matches do not reach 6 bases of it. Taken from cysteine to phenylalanine, the CDR3 has 13 residues. The CDR3 DNA has 39 bases and is translated from base 1. Concerning this clonotype itself: This clone's antigen is unknown. No base quality values were provided; no much bigger clone lies one nucleotide off.

TCRdb lists the instrument as Illumina HiSeq 2500. Quantitative 5'-RACE with molecular barcodes was the method used to prepare the TCR beta libraries. As for the original processing: A new computational method based on a probabilistic model of VDJ rearrangement was used to identify disease-linked TCR variants. The raw public reads went through TCRdb reprocessing: fastp at Q25, MiXCR clone calling, in-frame beta chains kept. Every distinct CDR3 protein forms one entry, paired with its most common genes and DNA. TCRdb, rather than the study authors, made the V and J calls. Within this sample are 250,000 to 400,000 distinct CDR3 sequences, with 11% of them counted one time only. The top ten clones comprise around 8.4% of the sample.

Sequencing was done on a sample of blood, either unsorted or a sorted T cell fraction (not recorded which). This receptor was identified in a female donor with ankylosing spondylitis or in good health (not recorded which). This receptor chain uses TRBV20-1 and TRBJ2-5, and 7 junctional nucleotides match TRBD1. The CDR3 amino acid sequence is: CSARQGVWETQYF. DNA sequence: TGCAGTGCTAGGCAGGGGGTTTGGGAGACCCAGTACTTC.